This TCR beta chain was sequenced in a study of somatic mutations in cytotoxic T cells in rheumatoid arthritis. Across the whole study: The researchers flow-sorted some T-cell populations stained with V beta antibodies and got nearly 100% purity, and these included V beta1+ cells sequenced for TCRB.

Assay: immunoSEQ multiplex PCR; the TCRdb copy retains only in-frame clones and omits some. The sample includes some 40,000 clones, less than 85% of them seen just once. This CDR3 comprises 13 residues. Germline values: CDR1 MNHEY, CDR2 SMNVEV (reference sequence). Trimming removed 4 bases at V and 5 bases at J, with 12 bases between. Sequenced sample: CD8+ T cells sorted from blood. This TCR was sampled from a man aged 40-55 years in good health. The rearrangement uses TRBV27 and TRBJ2-7; unclear D gene. The CDR3: CASSYSMLNEQYF. CDR3 nucleotides: TGTGCCAGCAGTTATTCAATGCTCAACGAGCAGTACTTC.